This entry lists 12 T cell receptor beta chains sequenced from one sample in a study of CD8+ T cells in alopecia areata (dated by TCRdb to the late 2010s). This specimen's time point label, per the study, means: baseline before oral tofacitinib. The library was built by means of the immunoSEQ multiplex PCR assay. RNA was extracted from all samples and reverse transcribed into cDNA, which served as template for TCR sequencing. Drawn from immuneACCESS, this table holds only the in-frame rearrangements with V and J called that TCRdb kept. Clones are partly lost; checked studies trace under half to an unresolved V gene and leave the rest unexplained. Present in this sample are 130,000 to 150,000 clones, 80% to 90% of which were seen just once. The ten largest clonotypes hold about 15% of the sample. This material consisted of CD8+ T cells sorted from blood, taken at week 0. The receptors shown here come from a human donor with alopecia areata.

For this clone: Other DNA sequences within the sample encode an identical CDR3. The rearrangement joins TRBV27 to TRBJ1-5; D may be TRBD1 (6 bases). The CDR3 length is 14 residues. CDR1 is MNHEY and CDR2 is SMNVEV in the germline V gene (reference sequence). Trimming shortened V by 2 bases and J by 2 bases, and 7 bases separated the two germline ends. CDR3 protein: CASSLGGRNQPQHF. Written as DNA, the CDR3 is TGTGCCAGCAGTTTAGGGGGGCGCAATCAGCCCCAGCATTTT.

CDR3: CASSQSQGNEQYF. The CDR3 nucleotides are TGCGCCAGCAGCCAATCACAGGGAAACGAGCAGTACTTC. This sequence joins TRBV4-1 and TRBJ2-7, with a weak D call TRBD1 (6 bases). The CDR3 spans 13 residues. Trimming removed 2 bases at V and 5 bases at J, with 10 bases between. Germline lookup yields CDR1 MGHRA and CDR2 YSYEKL.

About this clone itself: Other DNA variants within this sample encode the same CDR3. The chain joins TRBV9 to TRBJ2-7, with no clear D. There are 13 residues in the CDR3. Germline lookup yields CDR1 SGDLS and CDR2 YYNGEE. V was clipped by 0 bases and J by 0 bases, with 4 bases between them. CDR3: CASSVENSYEQYF. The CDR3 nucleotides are TGTGCCAGCAGCGTAGAAAACTCCTACGAGCAGTACTTC. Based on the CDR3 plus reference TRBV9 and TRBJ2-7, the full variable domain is DSGVTQTPKHLITATGQRVTLRCSPRSGDLSVYWYQQSLDQGLQFLIQYYNGEERAKGNILERFSAQQFPDLHSELNLSSLELGDSALYFCASSVENSYEQYFGPGTRLTVT.

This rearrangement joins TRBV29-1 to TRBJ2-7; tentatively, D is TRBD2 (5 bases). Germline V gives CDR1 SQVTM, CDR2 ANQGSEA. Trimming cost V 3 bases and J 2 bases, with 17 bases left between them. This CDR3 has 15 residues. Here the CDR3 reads CSVEAGSPTTYEQYF. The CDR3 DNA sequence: TGCAGCGTTGAGGCGGGTTCCCCTACTACCTACGAGCAGTACTTC.

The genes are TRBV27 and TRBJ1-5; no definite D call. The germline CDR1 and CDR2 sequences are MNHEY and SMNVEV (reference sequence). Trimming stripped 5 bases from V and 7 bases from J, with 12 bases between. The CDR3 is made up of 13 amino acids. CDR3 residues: CASSSRWEQPQHF. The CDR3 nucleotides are TGTGCCAGCAGTAGTCGGTGGGAGCAGCCCCAGCATTTT.

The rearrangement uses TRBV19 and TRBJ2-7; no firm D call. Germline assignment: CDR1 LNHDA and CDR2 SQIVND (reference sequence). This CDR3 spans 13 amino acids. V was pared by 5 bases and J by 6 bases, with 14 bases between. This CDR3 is CASSSTTWSEQYF. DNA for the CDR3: TGTGCCAGTAGTTCGACGACCTGGAGCGAGCAGTACTTC.

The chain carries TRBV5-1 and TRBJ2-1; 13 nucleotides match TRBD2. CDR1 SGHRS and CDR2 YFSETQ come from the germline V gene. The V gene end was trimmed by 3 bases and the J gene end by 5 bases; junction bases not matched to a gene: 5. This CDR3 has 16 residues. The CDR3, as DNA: TGCGCCAGCAGCTACGGACTAGCGGGAGTTAACAATGAGCAGTTCTTC. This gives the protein CASSYGLAGVNNEQFF.

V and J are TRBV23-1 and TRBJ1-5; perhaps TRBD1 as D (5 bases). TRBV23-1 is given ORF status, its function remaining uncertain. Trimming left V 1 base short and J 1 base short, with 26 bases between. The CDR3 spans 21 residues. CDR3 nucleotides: TGCGCCAGCAGTCAATTCCACGCAGGGCCGACTTTCAAGAACAGCAATCAGCCCCAGCATTTT. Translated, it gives CASSQFHAGPTFKNSNQPQHF.

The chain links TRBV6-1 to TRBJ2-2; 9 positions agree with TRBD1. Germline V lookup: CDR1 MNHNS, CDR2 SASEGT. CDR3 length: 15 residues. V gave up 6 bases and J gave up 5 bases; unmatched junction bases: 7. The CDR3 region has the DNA TGTGCCAGCAGGGGATCCGGGACAGGGACCGGGGAGCTGTTTTTT. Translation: CASRGSGTGTGELFF.

CDR3 sequence reads: CASSLGGSKNIQYF. CDR3 DNA sequence: TGTGCCAGCAGCTTAGGGGGATCCAAAAACATTCAGTACTTC. This chain uses TRBV7-3 with TRBJ2-4; D could derive from TRBD1 or TRBD2 (5 bases each). The CDR3 runs 14 residues. V lost 2 bases and J lost 2, with 7 bases in between. From germline, CDR1 is SGHTA and CDR2 FQGTGA. Full variable domain (missing parts from reference TRBV7-3 and TRBJ2-4): GAGVSQTPSNKVTEKGKYVELRCDPISGHTALYWYRQSLGQGPEFLIYFQGTGAADDSGLPNDRFFAVRPEGSVSTLKIQRTERGDSAVYLCASSLGGSKNIQYFGAGTRLSVL.

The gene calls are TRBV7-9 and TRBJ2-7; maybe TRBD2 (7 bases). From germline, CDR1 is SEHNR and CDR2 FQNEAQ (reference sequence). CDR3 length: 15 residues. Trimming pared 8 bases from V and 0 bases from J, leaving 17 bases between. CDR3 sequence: CASEVKRDTSYEQYF. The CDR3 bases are TGTGCCAGCGAGGTCAAGCGGGACACCTCCTACGAGCAGTACTTC.

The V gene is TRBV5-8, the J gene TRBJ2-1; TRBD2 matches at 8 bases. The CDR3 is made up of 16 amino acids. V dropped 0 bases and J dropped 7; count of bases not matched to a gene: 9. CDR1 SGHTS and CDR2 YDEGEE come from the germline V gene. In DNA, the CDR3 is TGTGCCAGCAGCTTGGCTGTATGGGGGACTAGTAATGAGCAGTTCTTC. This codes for CASSLAVWGTSNEQFF.